This T cell receptor (beta chain) was observed in a study of cytotoxic CD8 clonotypes in ibrutinib-treated CLL. Trimming removed 4 bases from V and 2 bases from J; junction bases left unmatched: 6. This CDR3 is 16 amino acids long. Germline CDR1 reads SGHAT; CDR2 reads FQNNGV. Profiling relied on immunoSEQ multiplex PCR, and the TCRdb table lists in-frame clones only, not all of them. The table shows fewer than 25,000 clones, with around 80% occurring only once. This receptor was taken from a human donor with chronic lymphocytic leukemia. This specimen consisted of PBMCs, obtained before ibrutinib treatment. V and J are TRBV11-2 and TRBJ2-5, with 11 bases identical to TRBD2. CDR3 protein: CASSSTVAGGQETQYF. The CDR3 DNA reads TGTGCCAGCAGCTCGACGGTAGCGGGAGGGCAAGAGACCCAGTACTTC. Using reference TRBV11-2 and TRBJ2-5 for the parts outside the CDR3, the full variable domain is EAGVAQSPRYKIIEKRQSVAFWCNPISGHATLYWYQQILGQGPKLLIQFQNNGVVDDSQLPKDRFSAERLKGVDSTLKIQPAKLEDSAVYLCASSSTVAGGQETQYFGPGTRLLVL.